The 9 T cell receptor beta chains in this list originate from one sample, sequenced in a study of T cells in women clearing cervical HPV infection. Some clones are missing from TCRdb's copy, which holds only in-frame ones; the method was immunoSEQ multiplex PCR. The listing contains some 37,000 clones. Sequences were obtained from blood buffy coat. The receptors were gathered from a woman between 18 and 70 years old with a cervical HPV16 infection that either progressed to CIN3+ or cleared (not recorded which).

Regarding this clone: The junction differs from germline at one of its ends, possibly a read error. The missing CDR3 end, 3 residues past where the read stops, is filled in from the germline J gene. The sample has other DNA sequences that encode this CDR3 too. The chain couples TRBV7-8 to TRBJ1-3; no reliable D call. Germline V gives CDR1 SGHVS, CDR2 FQNEAQ. The CDR3 spans 16 residues. CDR3 DNA, as far as it was read: TGTGCCAGCAGCCCTCGAGGTCCCGACTCTGGAAACACT. Its protein product is CASSPRGPDSGNT. The CDR3 reads in full as CASSPRGPDSGNTIYF.

Details on this clone: The read comes to an end 3 residues before the CDR3 does, leaving the germline J gene to fill in the end. V and J are TRBV11-2 and TRBJ2-5, with D unclear. The length of the CDR3 is 12 residues. Germline V CDR1 and CDR2: SGHAT, FQNNGV. The V gene lost 0 bases and the J gene lost 4 bases, with 3 bases spanning the gap. CDR3 bases read: TGTGCCAGCAGCTTAGATCGAGAGACC. Amino acid sequence: CASSLDRET. The entire CDR3 sequence reads CASSLDRETQYF.

In regard to this clone: The read ends 3 residues before the CDR3 terminus; that terminus is restored from the germline J gene. The J gene is TRBJ1-2, the V gene TRBV10-3; 8 nucleotides align to TRBD1. This CDR3 spans 15 amino acids. Per the germline V gene, CDR1 is ENHRY and CDR2 is SYGVKD. The V gene end was trimmed by 6 bases and the J gene end by 7 bases; junction bases not matched to a gene: 13. CDR3 DNA, as far as it was read: TGTGCCATCAGCGACGGACAGGGCGCTTCGGGTGGC. Translated, it gives CAISDGQGASGG. The entire CDR3 is CAISDGQGASGGYTF.

A remark on this clone: The read ends 3 residues shy of where the CDR3 ends; the end is completed using the germline J gene. The chain recombines TRBV2 with TRBJ1-5, with 7 bases aligning to TRBD1. The CDR3 is made up of 16 amino acids. The J segment lost 3 bases and the V segment lost 7 bases, leaving 12 bases of the junction unmatched. Looked up from germline, CDR1 is SNHLY and CDR2 is FYNNEI. The CDR3 reads CASKVAGQGDNQPQHF. The sequenced CDR3 bases are TGTGCCAGCAAGGTTGCGGGCCAGGGGGACAATCAGCCC.

Concerning this clone: The read gets to within 3 residues of the CDR3 end, and the germline J gene fills in the rest. This rearrangement joins TRBV20-1 to TRBJ2-7; perhaps TRBD1 as D (5 bases). Germline V gene sequence: CDR1 DFQATT, CDR2 SNEGSKA (reference sequence). The CDR3 runs 13 residues. V was shortened by 2 bases and J by 0 bases, with 8 bases between the two germline ends. The CDR3 bases that were read are TGCAGTGCTAGATCCCAGGGCTCCTACGAG. This translates into CSARSQGSYE. The full CDR3 reads CSARSQGSYEQYF.

Concerning this clone itself: The CDR3 goes on 3 residues after the read ends, and that part is filled in from the germline J gene. The chain is built from TRBV6-1 and TRBJ1-1, with D perhaps matching TRBD1 (5 bases). Trimming shortened V by 4 bases and J by 1 base, and 13 bases separated the two germline ends. This CDR3 contains 15 residues. Germline CDR1 MNHNS, CDR2 SASEGT. The CDR3: CASSGTGDGNTEAFF. CDR3 bases read: TGTGCCAGCAGTGGCACGGGGGACGGGAACACTGAA.

With regard to this clone: The read ends 3 residues early relative to the CDR3; the germline J gene fills the gap. The chain is built from TRBV7-9 and TRBJ2-7; D uncertain. V lost 0 bases to trimming and J lost 4 bases, with 10 bases between them. This CDR3 has 14 amino acids. Germline V gene sequence: CDR1 SEHNR, CDR2 FQNEAQ (reference sequence). CDR3 in amino acids: CASSLAGTSYEQYF. The sequenced CDR3 bases are TGTGCCAGCAGCTTAGCAGGCACCAGTTACGAG.

The chain's CDR3 is CASSESYWDRAYDYTF. The part of the CDR3 DNA that was read is TGTGCCAGCAGTGAAAGTTATTGGGACAGAGCCTACGAC. J is TRBJ1-2 and V is TRBV6-1, with 7 nucleotides matching TRBD1. The DNA ends 3 residues before the CDR3 does, and the rest of the CDR3 is filled in from the germline J gene. The length of the CDR3 is 16 residues. The germline V gene has CDR1 MNHNS and CDR2 SASEGT.

About this clone itself: The observed sequence ends 3 residues before the CDR3 terminus, with the missing tail filled in from the germline J gene. J is TRBJ2-7 and V is TRBV15, with TRBD2 as a possible D gene (6 bases). Germline V CDR1 and CDR2: LNHNV, YYDKDF (reference sequence). V lost 0 bases and J 2 bases, leaving 29 bases between the germline ends. The CDR3 contains 21 residues. The covered CDR3 bases are TGTGCCACCAGCAGAGATGATATCTGGGCGGGGCCTAAGGCGCCTACCTACGAG. Amino acid sequence: CATSRDDIWAGPKAPTYE. The complete CDR3 sequence is CATSRDDIWAGPKAPTYEQYF. The entire variable domain, with the rest obtained from reference TRBV15 and TRBJ2-7, is as follows: DAMVIQNPRYQVTQFGKPVTLSCSQTLNHNVMYWYQQKSSQAPKLLFHYYDKDFNNEADTPDNFQSRRPNTSFCFLDIRSPGLGDTAMYLCATSRDDIWAGPKAPTYEQYFGPGTRLTVT.